This T cell receptor (beta chain) stems from a study of vaccination and CD4 T cells after COVID-19. In the study overall: Once diagnosed, patients had post-COVID samples drawn a median around 110 days later (range 35 to 161). Taking of post-vaccine samples occurred a median approximately 70 days after dose two (range 14 to 241).

Germline V CDR1 and CDR2: KGHDR, SFDVKD. V dropped 9 bases and J dropped 4 bases, with 9 bases sitting between them. CDR3 length equals 12 residues. As regards this clonotype: Its antigen is not known.

Treatment noted: approximately nine-day PBMC culture with coronavirus spike peptide pools or control peptides (ViraFEST assay). ViraFEST sequenced TCRs after peptide-pool expansion of antigen-specific T cells. Peptide pools at around 10 ug/ml stimulated two million PBMCs per well with roughly 10 IU/ml IL-2. Cultured CD4+ T cell DNA underwent sequencing with the Oncomine TCR Beta short-read assay. TCRdb reprocessed the PCR reads with MiXCR, giving one entry per CDR3 protein. Among fewer than 15,000 distinct CDR3 sequences listed, about a third were seen once. The genes are TRBV24-1 and TRBJ2-1; D is undetermined. The specimen was CD4+ T cells from blood, cultured in vitro. The sequence was collected from a human donor who had recovered from COVID-19. CDR3: CATATVYNEQFF. The DNA of the CDR3 is TGTGCCACCGCGACTGTATACAATGAGCAGTTCTTC.